Each of the 6 T cell receptor beta chains below was sequenced from the same sample in a study of blood T cell repertoires in COVID-19. TCRdb's copy holds only in-frame clones and misses some; the assay was immunoSEQ multiplex PCR. The sample consists of 130,000 or so clones, about four fifths of them appearing once. The sample taken for sequencing was peripheral blood. The receptor set was obtained from a man aged 60 to 69 with acute or convalescent COVID-19.

This clone was seen a single time. The V call is TRBV15, the J call TRBJ1-6; D ambiguous. CDR1 LNHNV and CDR2 YYDKDF come from the germline V gene (reference sequence). The V end was cut by 1 base, the J end by 7 bases, with 5 bases between. The CDR3 length is 13 residues. The CDR3 region has the DNA TGTGCCACCAGCAGAGGCAGAAATTCACCCCTCCACTTT. The encoded protein is CATSRGRNSPLHF.

The J gene is TRBJ2-7, the V gene TRBV5-1; no definite D call. Trimming pared 0 bases from V and 6 bases from J, leaving 16 bases between. Germline CDR1 and CDR2: SGHRS and YFSETQ. The length of the CDR3 is 15 residues. The CDR3 DNA reads as TGCGCCAGCAGCTTGGAGAACCCCAGATTATCCGAGCAGTACTTC. Encoded protein: CASSLENPRLSEQYF.

This clone was seen repeatedly, ten times or more. The rearrangement joins TRBV7-8 to TRBJ2-1; D possibly corresponds to TRBD2 (6 bases). CDR3 length equals 13 residues. Germline loops: CDR1 SGHVS, CDR2 FQNEAQ. V shed 8 bases and J shed 0 bases, with 8 bases lying between them. CDR3 in DNA: TGTGCCAGCGCGGGAACCTCCTACAATGAGCAGTTCTTC. Residues: CASAGTSYNEQFF.

This chain uses TRBV6-5 with TRBJ2-3; perhaps TRBD1 as D (6 bases). Trimming cost V 11 bases and J 1 base, with 16 bases left between them. The CDR3 spans 14 residues. Germline V gene sequence: CDR1 MNHEY, CDR2 SVGAGI. The CDR3, as DNA: TGTGCCGGAGCAGGGGCGCAGGGCACAGATACGCAGTATTTT. It yields the protein CAGAGAQGTDTQYF.

The rearrangement joins TRBV3-1 (or the pseudogene TRBV3-2) to TRBJ1-6, with a possible D match to TRBD1 (5 bases). Germline V gene sequence: CDR1 LGHDT, CDR2 YNNKEL (reference sequence). This CDR3 has 14 residues. The germline V and J ends were trimmed by 6 bases and 9 bases, with 15 bases remaining between them. CDR3 bases: TGTGCCAGCAGGTCGACAGCCGATAGTTCACCCCTCCACTTT. Translating it yields CASRSTADSSPLHF.

The chain combines TRBV7-3 with TRBJ2-2; 7 bases fit TRBD1. V trimming: 5 bases; J trimming: 4 bases; junction bases outside the gene matches: 7. The germline V gene encodes CDR1 SGHTA and CDR2 FQGTGA. The CDR3 spans 15 residues. The CDR3 nucleotides are TGTGCCAGCAGCCCGACAGGGACCTTCACCGGGGAGCTGTTTTTT. It is translated as CASSPTGTFTGELFF.